A selection of T cell receptor beta chains follows, all from one sample in a study of cytomegalovirus exposure and HLA in healthy donors. Here immunoSEQ multiplex PCR was the method, and the copy in TCRdb shows in-frame clones only, minus some. Among some 160,000 clones listed, 77% were seen once. The sequenced sample was PBMCs. The receptor set was obtained from a woman aged 25 to 45 in good health and CMV-seronegative. CDR3s include the opening cysteine and the closing phenylalanine or tryptophan. Each record gives: V gene, J gene, clone size, CDR3 length, CDR3 protein. A clone size is listed for some rows: how often the clone was seen (once, few, many), or a class if it is expanded.

v_call: TRBV5-6; j_call: TRBJ1-1; clone_size: -; cdr3_length: 15; cdr3_aa: CASSLPRDRTTEAFF
v_call: TRBV4-3; j_call: TRBJ1-4; clone_size: -; cdr3_length: 15; cdr3_aa: CASSQGGGYNEKLFF
v_call: TRBV4-2; j_call: TRBJ1-3; clone_size: once; cdr3_length: 16; cdr3_aa: CASSQAGRDSGNTIYF
v_call: TRBV2; j_call: TRBJ1-5; clone_size: -; cdr3_length: 15; cdr3_aa: CASSLDRYSNQPQHF
v_call: TRBV7-3; j_call: TRBJ1-2; clone_size: -; cdr3_length: 15; cdr3_aa: CASSHQSGGDYGYTF
v_call: TRBV30; j_call: TRBJ1-2; clone_size: once; cdr3_length: 13; cdr3_aa: CAWGTGHNYGYPF
v_call: TRBV6-1; j_call: TRBJ1-5; clone_size: few; cdr3_length: 13; cdr3_aa: CASSWTGHQPQHF
v_call: TRBV4-1; j_call: TRBJ1-2; clone_size: -; cdr3_length: 15; cdr3_aa: CASSQRGQGFYGYTF
v_call: TRBV7-2; j_call: TRBJ1-5; clone_size: -; cdr3_length: 16; cdr3_aa: CASSNQGRNSNQPQHF
v_call: TRBV10-3; j_call: TRBJ2-3; clone_size: -; cdr3_length: 17; cdr3_aa: CAISDKVVGSSTDTQYF
v_call: TRBV7-3; j_call: TRBJ1-2; clone_size: -; cdr3_length: 14; cdr3_aa: CASSLGVGGAGYTF
v_call: TRBV4-3; j_call: TRBJ1-6; clone_size: -; cdr3_length: 17; cdr3_aa: CASSQDSRGNHNSPLHF
v_call: TRBV7-9; j_call: TRBJ1-6; clone_size: few; cdr3_length: 12; cdr3_aa: CASSWENSPLHF
v_call: TRBV7-8; j_call: TRBJ2-7; clone_size: -; cdr3_length: 13; cdr3_aa: CASSLAVSNEQYF
v_call: TRBV18; j_call: TRBJ2-5; clone_size: once; cdr3_length: 16; cdr3_aa: CASSPRGTGGAETQYF
v_call: TRBV10-1; j_call: TRBJ1-4; clone_size: few; cdr3_length: 14; cdr3_aa: CASSPGQGNEKLFF
v_call: TRBV20-1; j_call: TRBJ2-7; clone_size: -; cdr3_length: 11; cdr3_aa: CSATSTGEQYF
v_call: TRBV5-1; j_call: TRBJ1-3; clone_size: -; cdr3_length: 17; cdr3_aa: CASSPDTSRPSGNTIYF
v_call: TRBV7-2; j_call: TRBJ1-1; clone_size: few; cdr3_length: 12; cdr3_aa: CASSGTGDEAFF
v_call: TRBV11-3; j_call: TRBJ2-1; clone_size: -; cdr3_length: 19; cdr3_aa: CASSLRGGKGQGGYNEQFF
v_call: TRBV30; j_call: TRBJ1-2; clone_size: -; cdr3_length: 15; cdr3_aa: CAWRIGRGANYGYTF
v_call: TRBV30; j_call: TRBJ1-5; clone_size: -; cdr3_length: 13; cdr3_aa: CACSDRVDQPQHF
v_call: TRBV20-1; j_call: TRBJ1-3; clone_size: -; cdr3_length: 11; cdr3_aa: CSVGGLNTIYF
v_call: TRBV5-6; j_call: TRBJ2-1; clone_size: -; cdr3_length: 12; cdr3_aa: CASSPRDRPQFF
v_call: TRBV30; j_call: TRBJ1-2; clone_size: -; cdr3_length: 13; cdr3_aa: CAWSRGLDYGYTF
v_call: TRBV5-6; j_call: TRBJ2-1; clone_size: -; cdr3_length: 14; cdr3_aa: CASSNSLRRHEQFF
v_call: TRBV7-3; j_call: TRBJ1-2; clone_size: -; cdr3_length: 14; cdr3_aa: CASSLTLQGDGYTF
v_call: TRBV4-1; j_call: TRBJ1-1; clone_size: -; cdr3_length: 14; cdr3_aa: CASVDIFSGPEAFF
v_call: TRBV5-5; j_call: TRBJ2-7; clone_size: -; cdr3_length: 15; cdr3_aa: CASSVAGGLLFEQYF
v_call: TRBV5-1; j_call: TRBJ2-3; clone_size: once; cdr3_length: 15; cdr3_aa: CASSLKAGDTDTQYF
v_call: TRBV7-9; j_call: TRBJ1-2; clone_size: -; cdr3_length: 16; cdr3_aa: CASSFPGARANYGYTF
v_call: TRBV9; j_call: TRBJ2-1; clone_size: -; cdr3_length: 17; cdr3_aa: CASSAHTGTGYINEQFF
v_call: TRBV10-3; j_call: TRBJ1-2; clone_size: -; cdr3_length: 16; cdr3_aa: CAISEPGQGSGYGYTF
v_call: TRBV6-1; j_call: TRBJ2-7; clone_size: few; cdr3_length: 13; cdr3_aa: CAPAGTRRYEQYF
v_call: TRBV5-4; j_call: TRBJ2-7; clone_size: few; cdr3_length: 15; cdr3_aa: CASSLEGQGGYEQYF
v_call: TRBV19; j_call: TRBJ1-3; clone_size: -; cdr3_length: 16; cdr3_aa: CASSISGGITGNTIYF
v_call: TRBV5-8; j_call: TRBJ2-3; clone_size: -; cdr3_length: 16; cdr3_aa: CASSLFRGGHPDTQYF
v_call: TRBV7-9; j_call: TRBJ2-1; clone_size: -; cdr3_length: 13; cdr3_aa: CASSLGSRDSKFF
v_call: TRBV14; j_call: TRBJ2-5; clone_size: -; cdr3_length: 16; cdr3_aa: CASSPPGQGVSVTQYF
v_call: TRBV7-6; j_call: TRBJ1-2; clone_size: -; cdr3_length: 14; cdr3_aa: CASSLGQGAYGYTF
v_call: TRBV27; j_call: TRBJ1-2; clone_size: -; cdr3_length: 14; cdr3_aa: CASSSGTGLRGYTF
v_call: TRBV5-1; j_call: TRBJ2-7; clone_size: -; cdr3_length: 12; cdr3_aa: CASSLQTGEQYF
v_call: TRBV19; j_call: TRBJ1-2; clone_size: -; cdr3_length: 15; cdr3_aa: CASSIRTDSNYGYTF
v_call: TRBV28; j_call: TRBJ1-1; clone_size: -; cdr3_length: 14; cdr3_aa: CASSLYREATEAFF
v_call: TRBV6-1; j_call: TRBJ1-4; clone_size: -; cdr3_length: 15; cdr3_aa: CASSEPSLANEKLFF
v_call: TRBV16; j_call: TRBJ2-7; clone_size: -; cdr3_length: 15; cdr3_aa: CASSQFEGGSYEQYF
v_call: TRBV19; j_call: TRBJ2-2; clone_size: -; cdr3_length: 13; cdr3_aa: CASSGRGTGELFF
v_call: TRBV30; j_call: TRBJ1-5; clone_size: -; cdr3_length: 15; cdr3_aa: CAWSRTGRASQPQHF
v_call: TRBV6-5; j_call: TRBJ1-1; clone_size: few; cdr3_length: 15; cdr3_aa: CASSARQGWNTEAFF
v_call: TRBV28; j_call: TRBJ1-1; clone_size: -; cdr3_length: 14; cdr3_aa: CASAVNREGTEAFF
v_call: TRBV30; j_call: TRBJ2-7; clone_size: few; cdr3_length: 13; cdr3_aa: CAWKPREPYEQYF